Below are 27 T cell receptor beta chains sequenced from a single sample in a study of Graves' ophthalmopathy and Graves' hyperthyroidism. Amplification targeted the TCR beta CDR3 regions, with RNA transcripts as the source material. An initial RT-PCR round employing HTBI primers preceded a second-round multiplex PCR. TCRdb re-analysed the multiplex PCR reads in MiXCR, keeping a single row per CDR3 protein. The table records approximately 700,000 distinct CDR3 sequences, approximately 39% of them present only once. The sequencing sample was made of peripheral blood. The receptor source for this set is an adult man with Graves' ophthalmopathy.

Regarding this clonotype: A read error may explain this, as a much larger clone is one base away. J is TRBJ2-7 and V is TRBV11-2; 7 bases match TRBD2. The CDR3 sequence is 14 residues long. The germline gives CDR1 SGHAT, CDR2 FQNNGV. CDR3 nucleotides: TGTGCCAGCCGCTTACAGACGGTGGGGGGGGAGCAGTACTTC. As protein: CASRLQTVGGEQYF.

The chain has TRBV7-2 and TRBJ1-1; TRBD1 might be the D (6 bases). Germline lookup yields CDR1 SGHTA and CDR2 FQGNSA. The V end was cut by 2 bases, the J end by 11 bases, with 33 bases between. This CDR3 is built from 19 residues. In DNA form, the CDR3 reads TGTGCCAGCAGCTTACAAGGGTTAAGCACCGGGACATCCCCCCACCCGGCTTTCTTT. The encoded protein is CASSLQGLSTGTSPHPAFF.

This clonotype was detected many times. This rearrangement joins TRBV20-1 to TRBJ1-2, with 8 bases fitting TRBD1. The V gene's germline CDR1 is DFQATT and CDR2 SNEGSKA (reference sequence). The CDR3 totals 14 residues. The junction had 6 bases not matched to a gene; V was cut back by 6 bases and J by 0 bases. In DNA, the CDR3 is TGCAGTGCACAGACAGGGGTAGCTAACTATGGCTACACCTTC. It codes for CSAQTGVANYGYTF.

Here the CDR3 reads CASSIARDGEAFF. The DNA for the CDR3 is TGTGCCAGTAGTATCGCCCGGGACGGTGAAGCTTTCTTT. The rearrangement links TRBV19 to TRBJ1-1; possibly TRBD1 for D (5 bases). The CDR3 is 13 residues long. Trimming stripped 3 bases from V and 7 bases from J, with 12 bases between. Germline CDR1 reads LNHDA; CDR2 reads SQIVND (reference sequence).

The chain employs TRBV7-9 and TRBJ2-5; perhaps TRBD2 as D (5 bases). Germline CDR1 is SEHNR and CDR2 is FQNEAQ (reference sequence). CDR3 length: 16 residues. The V end lost 5 bases, the J end lost 4 bases, and 20 bases lay between the germline ends. CDR3 DNA: TGTGCCAGCAGCCAGAGGGCAGGAGTGGTATCAGAGACCCAGTACTTC. It specifies CASSQRAGVVSETQYF.

The V and J genes are TRBV25-1 and TRBJ1-6; possible D gene TRBD1, 5 bases. The CDR3 has 13 amino acids. The germline V gene has CDR1 MGHDK and CDR2 SYGVNS. The CDR3 nucleotides read TGTGCTAGACCGACAGAGGCTAATTGGCCCCTCCACTTT. Amino acids: CARPTEANWPLHF.

This clonotype was recorded at least ten times. CDR3: CASSSDPSGANVLTF. CDR3 nucleotide sequence: TGCGCCAGCAGTTCCGACCCCTCTGGGGCCAACGTCCTGACTTTC. V and J are TRBV5-1 and TRBJ2-6; D remains unclear. This CDR3 region has 15 residues. Trimming left V 5 bases short and J 0 bases short, with 9 bases between. CDR1 and CDR2 from the germline V gene are SGHRS and YFSETQ.

This clonotype has a handful of counts. J is TRBJ2-3 and V is TRBV7-8, with D tentatively TRBD1 (6 bases). The CDR3 length is 14 residues. CDR1 SGHVS and CDR2 FQNEAQ come from the germline V gene. V dropped 5 bases and J dropped 3 bases, with 12 bases sitting between them. Here the CDR3 reads CASSPRGQTDTQYF. The CDR3 DNA is TGTGCCAGCAGCCCACGGGGACAAACAGATACGCAGTATTTT.

This clonotype turned up a few times. A much larger clone differs from this one at a single base, so this may be a read error. J is TRBJ1-1 and V is TRBV7-8; the D gene is possibly TRBD1 (5 bases). Germline-derived CDR1 and CDR2 are SGHVS and FQNEAQ. This CDR3 spans 15 amino acids. Trimming pared 3 bases from V and 4 bases from J, leaving 15 bases between. CDR3 in DNA: TGTGCCAGCAGCTTGGGTCGCGGGGGTAGCACTGAAGCTTTCTTT. It encodes CASSLGRGGSTEAFF.

As DNA, the CDR3 is TGTGCCAGCAGCTCAACCATGGGGATGCTCGACTACGAGCAGTACTTC. Translation gives CASSSTMGMLDYEQYF. This chain uses TRBV7-2 with TRBJ2-7; D uncertain. Germline-derived CDR1 and CDR2 are SGHTA and FQGNSA. CDR3 length equals 16 residues. V shed 4 bases and J shed 3 bases, with 19 bases lying between them.

The CDR3 protein is CASSDPKTGTGKPWETQYF. As DNA, the CDR3 is TGTGCCAGCAGTGATCCTAAGACCGGGACAGGGAAACCATGGGAGACCCAGTACTTC. The rearrangement uses TRBV2 and TRBJ2-5, with 9 bases fitting TRBD1. The CDR3 sequence is 19 residues long. Germline-derived CDR1 and CDR2 are SNHLY and FYNNEI. After removal of 3 bases from V and 5 bases from J, the junction contained 19 bases not matched to a gene.

The V gene is TRBV25-1, the J gene TRBJ2-7, with 10 bases fitting TRBD2. CDR1 and CDR2 (germline): MGHDK, SYGVNS. The CDR3 runs to 12 residues. This CDR3 is CASLAGLNEQYF. The CDR3 DNA sequence: TGTGCATCACTAGCGGGACTCAACGAGCAGTACTTC.

The chain couples TRBV2 to TRBJ1-1, with a possible D match to TRBD1 (5 bases). V was clipped by 5 bases and J by 4 bases, with 17 bases between them. CDR1 is SNHLY and CDR2 is FYNNEI in the germline V gene. This CDR3 has 15 amino acids. CDR3 sequence reads: CASSLSGYGSTEAFF. The CDR3 DNA follows: TGTGCCAGCAGTTTATCAGGGTATGGCAGCACTGAAGCTTTCTTT.

The chain has TRBV7-8 and TRBJ2-2; 11 bases line up with TRBD2. The CDR3 sequence is 17 residues long. V was clipped by 4 bases and J by 5 bases; unmatched bases: 9. Per germline, CDR1 SGHVS and CDR2 FQNEAQ. CDR3 coding DNA: TGTGCCAGCAGCTCTAGCGGGGGGCTCCCGTGGACCGGGGAGCTGTTTTTT. Protein product: CASSSSGGLPWTGELFF.

This clonotype was counted at least ten times. The chain employs TRBV7-2 and TRBJ2-7; 8 bases match TRBD1. Per the germline V gene, CDR1 is SGHTA and CDR2 is FQGNSA. The CDR3 consists of 14 residues. V lost 2 bases to trimming and J lost 5 bases; unmatched junction nucleotides: 5. Written as DNA, the CDR3 is TGTGCCAGCAGCTTACAGGGGGCGCTCGACGAGCAGTACTTC. Translation: CASSLQGALDEQYF.

This clonotype was counted at least ten times. The chain couples TRBV19 to TRBJ1-1, with D hard to call. Between the trimmed V and J ends, which lost 0 bases and 0 bases, there was a span of 2 bases. Germline assignment: CDR1 LNHDA and CDR2 SQIVND (reference sequence). There are 13 residues in the CDR3. The CDR3 nucleotides are TGTGCCAGTAGTATAGAAGTGAACACTGAAGCTTTCTTT. It codes for CASSIEVNTEAFF.

As for this clonotype: This may arise from a read error, as a much more abundant clone is one base away. Lacking the conserved final phenylalanine or tryptophan, this CDR3 likely reflects a read error. The J gene is TRBJ1-1, the V gene TRBV7-2; the D is unclear. Germline CDR1 and CDR2: SGHTA and FQGNSA. The CDR3 extends over 13 amino acids. Trimming removed 2 bases from V and 6 bases from J, with 10 bases in between. For the CDR3, the DNA is TGTGCCAGCAGCTTACATCCCGGGCCTGAAGCTTTCCTT. It translates to CASSLHPGPEAFL.

Note on this clonotype: Lacking the conserved final phenylalanine or tryptophan, this CDR3 likely reflects a read error. Because the CDR3's place on the DNA is in doubt, the DNA is left out and the CDR3 is given as listed by TCRdb. This chain uses TRBV20-1 with TRBJ2-6; no check of the table's D call, TRBD2, against the DNA was made. CDR1 and CDR2 from the germline V gene are DFQATT and SNEGSKA (reference sequence). The CDR3 length equals 8 residues, ends included. This chain's CDR3 is CSARRVAS.

This clonotype was seen at least ten times. J is TRBJ1-4 and V is TRBV20-1; D gene unclear. There are 13 residues in the CDR3. The V gene lost 0 bases and the J gene lost 8 bases, with 10 bases spanning the gap. Per the germline V gene, CDR1 is DFQATT and CDR2 is SNEGSKA (reference sequence). The CDR3 nucleotides read TGCAGTGCTAGAGAGGGCAGTAGCGAAAAACTGTTTTTT. This codes for CSAREGSSEKLFF.

The chain has TRBV29-1 and TRBJ1-2; TRBD1 aligns across 7 bases. CDR3 length: 12 residues. The junction had 3 bases not matched to a gene; V was cut back by 3 bases and J by 5 bases. The germline V gene encodes CDR1 SQVTM and CDR2 ANQGSEA. In DNA form, the CDR3 reads TGCAGCGTTGATGGGGACAGTTATGGCTACACCTTC. Translation gives CSVDGDSYGYTF.

This clonotype came up many times. J is TRBJ1-5 and V is TRBV15; the D is unclear. Germline CDR1 is LNHNV and CDR2 is YYDKDF (reference sequence). The V and J ends lost 1 base and 6 bases respectively, with 13 bases between them. CDR3 length equals 15 residues. CDR3 sequence: CATSRGGDGSQPQHF. Written as DNA, the CDR3 is TGTGCCACCAGCAGAGGTGGGGATGGAAGTCAGCCCCAGCATTTT.

This clonotype was seen at least ten times. This rearrangement joins TRBV5-1 to TRBJ1-4; D perhaps matches TRBD1 (6 bases). V was trimmed by 0 bases and J by 3 bases, leaving 18 bases between them. The CDR3 extends over 18 amino acids. CDR1 is SGHRS, CDR2 YFSETQ, per germline. CDR3 nucleotides: TGCGCCAGCAGCTTGGCCACGAGGGGGGGTCGAGCTAATGAAAAACTGTTTTTT. Its protein is CASSLATRGGRANEKLFF.

This clonotype was seen ten or more times. The rearrangement uses TRBV10-2 and TRBJ1-2; D is perhaps TRBD1 (5 bases). Germline-derived CDR1 and CDR2 are WSHSY and SAAADI. V was cut by 6 bases and J by 7 bases, with 15 bases left in between. The CDR3 sequence is 13 residues long. The CDR3 region is CASRTAGFPGYTF. DNA for the CDR3: TGCGCCAGCAGGACTGCAGGGTTCCCTGGCTACACCTTC.

This clonotype was observed at least ten times. V is TRBV5-1 and J is TRBJ1-1, with D possibly matching TRBD1 (5 bases). V gave up 5 bases and J gave up 6 bases, with 17 bases separating them. Germline CDR1 is SGHRS and CDR2 is YFSETQ. CDR3 length: 14 residues. DNA for the CDR3: TGCGCCAGCAGTATGGGGCAGGGTTCGCCTGAAGCTTTCTTT. Its translation: CASSMGQGSPEAFF.

This clonotype showed up just a few times. The V call is TRBV20-1, the J call TRBJ1-6; D call uncertain. Germline CDR1 reads DFQATT; CDR2 reads SNEGSKA (reference sequence). The CDR3 runs 15 residues. With 5 bases removed from V and 8 bases from J, the gap between germline ends came to 19 bases. The CDR3 is CSAGQVGVGDSPLHF. Written as DNA, the CDR3 is TGCAGTGCTGGGCAGGTCGGGGTTGGGGATTCACCCCTCCACTTT.

This clonotype was seen a few times. This chain connects TRBV6-2 or TRBV6-3 to TRBJ1-1; D is undetermined. Per the germline V gene, CDR1 is MNHEY and CDR2 is SVGEGT. This CDR3 comprises 14 residues. The V end lost 5 bases, the J end lost 3 bases, and 13 bases lay between the germline ends. The CDR3 region has the DNA TGTGCCAGCAGTGAAACTCAGTGGGACACTGAAGCTTTCTTT. It yields the protein CASSETQWDTEAFF.

There are many counts of this clonotype. J is TRBJ2-7 and V is TRBV7-2; no reliable D call. The CDR3 has 12 residues. Looked up from germline, CDR1 is SGHTA and CDR2 is FQGNSA. V was pared by 1 base and J by 5 bases, with 6 bases between. DNA for the CDR3: TGTGCCAGCAGCTTAGATGGGGACGAGCAGTACTTC. It yields the protein CASSLDGDEQYF.